The T cell receptor (beta chain) described here comes from a study of shared clonotypes between healthy human individuals. This clone has more than one count but fewer than ten. Its antigen is as yet unknown. Relative to the germline gene, one junction end is altered; a read error may explain this. The donors were adults (healthy and HIV-negative) with no recent acute infections or vaccinations. The authors divided CD4+ cells into CD45RA+ naive and CD45RA-negative memory subsets. Study observations and caveats: A generally larger estimated richness was seen in naive subsets than in memory subsets.

CDR1 is SGHVS, CDR2 FQNEAQ, per germline. The CDR3 is made up of 11 amino acids. TCRdb's copy holds only in-frame clones and misses some; the assay was immunoSEQ multiplex PCR. Among roughly 1 million clones, roughly 75% were seen once, and the ten largest hold approximately 1.5%. The source is a young man in good health. The sequencing input was memory CD4+ T cells sorted from blood. The subset: CD45RA-negative fraction. V and J are TRBV7-8 and TRBJ1-1; D is ambiguous. CDR3 nucleotide sequence: TGTGCCAGCAGTCGAAACAATGAAGCTTTCTTT. Amino acids: CASSRNNEAFF.